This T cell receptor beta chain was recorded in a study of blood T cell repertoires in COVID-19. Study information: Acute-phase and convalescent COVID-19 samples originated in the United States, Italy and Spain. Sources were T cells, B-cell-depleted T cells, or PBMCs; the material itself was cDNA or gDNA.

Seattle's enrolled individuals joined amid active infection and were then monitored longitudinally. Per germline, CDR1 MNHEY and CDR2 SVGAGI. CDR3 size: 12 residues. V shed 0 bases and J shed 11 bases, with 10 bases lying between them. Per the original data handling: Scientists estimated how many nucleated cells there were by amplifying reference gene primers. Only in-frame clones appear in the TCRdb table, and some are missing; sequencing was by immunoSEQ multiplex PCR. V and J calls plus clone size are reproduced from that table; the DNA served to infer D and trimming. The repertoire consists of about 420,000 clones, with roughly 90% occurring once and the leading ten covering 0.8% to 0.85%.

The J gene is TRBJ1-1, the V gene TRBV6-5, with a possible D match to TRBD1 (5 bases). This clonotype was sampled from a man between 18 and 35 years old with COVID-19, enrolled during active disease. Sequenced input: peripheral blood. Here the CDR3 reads CASSYSGGEAFF. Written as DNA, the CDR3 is TGTGCCAGCAGTTACTCTGGAGGGGAGGCTTTCTTT.